The rows below give T cell receptor beta chains drawn from one sample of a study of T cells in Graves' hyperthyroidism and ophthalmopathy. Each CDR3 protein gets one entry after TCRdb re-called the multiplex PCR reads with MiXCR. The sample consists of some 300,000 distinct CDR3 sequences, roughly 20% of them appearing once. What was sequenced was blood. The receptors here all came from a man between 45 and 60 years old with Graves' ophthalmopathy. Both conserved end residues are part of each CDR3. The order of the fields is CDR3 length, V gene, clone size, D gene, J gene, CDR3 DNA, CDR3 protein. D genes are given only for firm matches. The size entry is marked missing in some rows and otherwise reads once, few, many or a size class.

CDR3 length: 17; V gene: TRBV27; clone size: many; D gene: TRBD1; J gene: TRBJ1-5; CDR3 DNA: TGTGCCAGCAGTTCGGCCCGGACAGGGTATAGCAATCAGCCCCAGCATTTT; CDR3 protein: CASSSARTGYSNQPQHF
CDR3 length: 15; V gene: TRBV6-2/TRBV6-3; clone size: .; D gene: TRBD2; J gene: TRBJ2-1; CDR3 DNA: TGTGCCAGCAGGACTAGCGGACGGAGAGGTGGTGAGCAGTTCTTC; CDR3 protein: CASRTSGRRGGEQFF
CDR3 length: 13; V gene: TRBV7-3; clone size: few; D gene: .; J gene: TRBJ2-2; CDR3 DNA: TGTGCCAGCAGCCATAAGATTCCCGGGGAGCTGTTTTTT; CDR3 protein: CASSHKIPGELFF
CDR3 length: 17; V gene: TRBV28; clone size: many; D gene: TRBD2; J gene: TRBJ2-1; CDR3 DNA: TGTGCCAGCAGTCCTCCTACCGGGACTAGCGGGTACAATGAGCAGTTCTTC; CDR3 protein: CASSPPTGTSGYNEQFF
CDR3 length: 16; V gene: TRBV5-1; clone size: few; D gene: .; J gene: TRBJ1-2; CDR3 DNA: TGCGCCAGCAGCTTGAATCCGGGTCGAGGGAACTATGGCTACACCTTC; CDR3 protein: CASSLNPGRGNYGYTF
CDR3 length: 16; V gene: TRBV6-1; clone size: many; D gene: .; J gene: TRBJ2-7; CDR3 DNA: TGTGCCAGCAGCATACGGGAGACGGACCCAGTTTTGGAGCAGTACTTC; CDR3 protein: CASSIRETDPVLEQYF
CDR3 length: 16; V gene: TRBV19; clone size: .; D gene: .; J gene: TRBJ2-7; CDR3 DNA: TGTGCCAGTAGTAATAATCCCGGGGGCGGGACCTACGAGCAGTACTTC; CDR3 protein: CASSNNPGGGTYEQYF
CDR3 length: 14; V gene: TRBV28; clone size: many; D gene: TRBD2; J gene: TRBJ2-1; CDR3 DNA: TGTGCCAGCAGTGCGGGGGACCCCTACAATGAGCAGTTCTTC; CDR3 protein: CASSAGDPYNEQFF
CDR3 length: 16; V gene: TRBV27; clone size: many; D gene: TRBD1; J gene: TRBJ2-3; CDR3 DNA: TGTGCCAGCATGCGAGACAGGGGGCGATCTGGAGATACGCAGTATTTT; CDR3 protein: CASMRDRGRSGDTQYF
CDR3 length: 14; V gene: TRBV5-4; clone size: .; D gene: .; J gene: TRBJ1-4; CDR3 DNA: TGTGCCAGCAGCTTGGGTGGGGGCACTGAAAAACTGTTTTTT; CDR3 protein: CASSLGGGTEKLFF
CDR3 length: 15; V gene: TRBV4-2; clone size: many; D gene: TRBD2; J gene: TRBJ2-5; CDR3 DNA: TGTGCCAGCAGCCAAGATCGGGGGGAGCGGGAGACCCAGTACTTC; CDR3 protein: CASSQDRGERETQYF
CDR3 length: 15; V gene: TRBV15; clone size: many; D gene: .; J gene: TRBJ2-6; CDR3 DNA: TGTGCCACCAGCCGACATGACGCTGGGGCCAACGTCCTGACTTTC; CDR3 protein: CATSRHDAGANVLTF
CDR3 length: 15; V gene: TRBV12-3/TRBV12-4; clone size: many; D gene: TRBD2; J gene: TRBJ2-7; CDR3 DNA: TGTGCCAGCAGTTTAGTTAGCGGGAGCTCCTACGAGCAGTACTTC; CDR3 protein: CASSLVSGSSYEQYF
CDR3 length: 15; V gene: TRBV20-1; clone size: .; D gene: .; J gene: TRBJ1-5; CDR3 DNA: TGCAGTGCAGGGACCTCCCCCCTGGGCAATCAGCCCCAGCATTTT; CDR3 protein: CSAGTSPLGNQPQHF
CDR3 length: 14; V gene: TRBV7-3; clone size: .; D gene: .; J gene: TRBJ2-1; CDR3 DNA: TGTGCCAGCAGCTTACAGGGACCACCCAATGAGCAGTTCTTC; CDR3 protein: CASSLQGPPNEQFF
CDR3 length: 18; V gene: TRBV6-2/TRBV6-3; clone size: few; D gene: .; J gene: TRBJ1-4; CDR3 DNA: TGTGCCAGCAGCCCCGGGGGTAGGCTCGGCGGGGCTAATGAAAAACTGTTTTTT; CDR3 protein: CASSPGGRLGGANEKLFF
CDR3 length: 15; V gene: TRBV6-2/TRBV6-3; clone size: .; D gene: TRBD1; J gene: TRBJ2-1; CDR3 DNA: TGTGCCAGCAGTTACTACCAACAGGGGGCACATGAGCAGTTCTTC; CDR3 protein: CASSYYQQGAHEQFF
CDR3 length: 15; V gene: TRBV7-6; clone size: few; D gene: .; J gene: TRBJ2-1; CDR3 DNA: TGTGCCAGCAGCCCCGAGGTGGGAGCGTTCAATGAGCAGTTCTTC; CDR3 protein: CASSPEVGAFNEQFF
CDR3 length: 13; V gene: TRBV24-1; clone size: many; D gene: .; J gene: TRBJ1-2; CDR3 DNA: TGTGCCACCAGTGACCCTAACGACTATGGCTACACCTTC; CDR3 protein: CATSDPNDYGYTF
CDR3 length: 13; V gene: TRBV28; clone size: .; D gene: .; J gene: TRBJ1-1; CDR3 DNA: TGTGCCAGCAGTTTGGACGGACATGCTGAAGCTTTCTTT; CDR3 protein: CASSLDGHAEAFF
CDR3 length: 16; V gene: TRBV10-1; clone size: few; D gene: TRBD2; J gene: TRBJ2-1; CDR3 DNA: TGCGCCAGCAGTGAGGCGGGACTAGCGCCCAGGAGTGAGCAGTTCTTC; CDR3 protein: CASSEAGLAPRSEQFF
CDR3 length: 14; V gene: TRBV28; clone size: .; D gene: .; J gene: TRBJ1-2; CDR3 DNA: TGTGCCAGCAGTTTAAAGGTCCTACCGAATGGCTACACCTTC; CDR3 protein: CASSLKVLPNGYTF
CDR3 length: 15; V gene: TRBV9; clone size: few; D gene: .; J gene: TRBJ2-1; CDR3 DNA: TGTGCCAGCAGCGTAGAGGCAGACCCTTACAATGAGCAGTTCTTC; CDR3 protein: CASSVEADPYNEQFF
CDR3 length: 14; V gene: TRBV6-1; clone size: .; D gene: .; J gene: TRBJ2-7; CDR3 DNA: TGTGCCAGCAGTGTCGGGAGACGGACGGGGGAGCAGTACTTC; CDR3 protein: CASSVGRRTGEQYF
CDR3 length: 14; V gene: TRBV24-1; clone size: many; D gene: .; J gene: TRBJ2-2; CDR3 DNA: TGTGCCACCAGACCGGGTGGTAACACCGGGGAGCTGTTTTTT; CDR3 protein: CATRPGGNTGELFF
CDR3 length: 12; V gene: TRBV10-3; clone size: few; D gene: .; J gene: TRBJ1-5; CDR3 DNA: TGTGCCATCAGTGAGGGGGATCAGCCCCAGCATTTT; CDR3 protein: CAISEGDQPQHF
CDR3 length: 15; V gene: TRBV3-1; clone size: .; D gene: TRBD2; J gene: TRBJ2-2; CDR3 DNA: TGTGCCAGCAGCCAGACTAGCGGGAGGCCCGGGGAGCTGTTTTTT; CDR3 protein: CASSQTSGRPGELFF
CDR3 length: 19; V gene: TRBV5-1; clone size: .; D gene: TRBD1; J gene: TRBJ2-2; CDR3 DNA: TGCGCCAGCAGCCCCCGGGACAGGGGTCCCGCATTCAACACCGGGGAGCTGTTTTTT; CDR3 protein: CASSPRDRGPAFNTGELFF
CDR3 length: 17; V gene: TRBV4-1; clone size: many; D gene: TRBD1; J gene: TRBJ2-2; CDR3 DNA: TGCGCCAGCAGCCCCCGACAGGGTTTAATTCGTGGCGGGGAGCTGTTTTTT; CDR3 protein: CASSPRQGLIRGGELFF
CDR3 length: 14; V gene: TRBV29-1; clone size: .; D gene: .; J gene: TRBJ2-2; CDR3 DNA: TGCAGCGTTACCTGGGGGGGCGGCACCGGGGAGCTGTTTTTT; CDR3 protein: CSVTWGGGTGELFF
CDR3 length: 19; V gene: TRBV5-1; clone size: .; D gene: .; J gene: TRBJ2-7; CDR3 DNA: TGCGCCAGCAGCTTGGCCGTTCGGACAGAGGGGTCGAACAGCTACGAGCAGTACTTC; CDR3 protein: CASSLAVRTEGSNSYEQYF
CDR3 length: 14; V gene: TRBV29-1; clone size: many; D gene: TRBD2; J gene: TRBJ2-1; CDR3 DNA: TGCAGCGTATCAGCTAGGACGGGGGGATATGAGCAGTTCTTC; CDR3 protein: CSVSARTGGYEQFF
CDR3 length: 15; V gene: TRBV7-9; clone size: many; D gene: .; J gene: TRBJ2-3; CDR3 DNA: TGTGCCAGCAGCTTGGTTAGCGGTGGTTCGGATACGCAGTATTTT; CDR3 protein: CASSLVSGGSDTQYF
CDR3 length: 14; V gene: TRBV28; clone size: .; D gene: .; J gene: TRBJ1-5; CDR3 DNA: TGTGCCAGCAGCAACCCCGGGGGCAATCAGCCCCAGCATTTT; CDR3 protein: CASSNPGGNQPQHF
CDR3 length: 13; V gene: TRBV27; clone size: .; D gene: .; J gene: TRBJ2-3; CDR3 DNA: TGTGCCAGCAGGACAGGCCTCACAGATACGCAGTATTTT; CDR3 protein: CASRTGLTDTQYF
CDR3 length: 14; V gene: TRBV11-2; clone size: many; D gene: .; J gene: TRBJ2-3; CDR3 DNA: TGTGCCAGCAGCTTTCCTCATGGGGCTGATACGCAGTATTTT; CDR3 protein: CASSFPHGADTQYF
CDR3 length: 11; V gene: TRBV30; clone size: few; D gene: .; J gene: TRBJ1-6; CDR3 DNA: TGTGCCTGGGGAATCCCTTCACCCCTCCACTTT; CDR3 protein: CAWGIPSPLHF
CDR3 length: 15; V gene: TRBV7-9; clone size: .; D gene: .; J gene: TRBJ1-5; CDR3 DNA: TGTGCCAGCAGCCACTCCGGAGGGGTTGGTCAGCCCCAGCATTTT; CDR3 protein: CASSHSGGVGQPQHF
CDR3 length: 14; V gene: TRBV6-1; clone size: many; D gene: .; J gene: TRBJ2-1; CDR3 DNA: TGTGCCAGCAGTGCGGGGAGAGAATACAATGAGCAGTTCTTC; CDR3 protein: CASSAGREYNEQFF
CDR3 length: 15; V gene: TRBV7-9; clone size: .; D gene: TRBD2; J gene: TRBJ2-1; CDR3 DNA: TGTGCCAGCAGCTTAGGGGCAGCGGGAGACAATGAGCAGTTCTTC; CDR3 protein: CASSLGAAGDNEQFF
CDR3 length: 19; V gene: TRBV14; clone size: few; D gene: TRBD2; J gene: TRBJ2-2; CDR3 DNA: TGTGCCAGCAGCCAAGAGGTCAGACTAGCTCCCTCGAGCACCGGGGAGCTGTTTTTT; CDR3 protein: CASSQEVRLAPSSTGELFF
CDR3 length: 15; V gene: TRBV5-1; clone size: .; D gene: .; J gene: TRBJ1-1; CDR3 DNA: TGCGCCAGCAGCTTGGAATGGTCGGCGAACACTGAAGCTTTCTTT; CDR3 protein: CASSLEWSANTEAFF
CDR3 length: 13; V gene: TRBV14; clone size: few; D gene: .; J gene: TRBJ2-7; CDR3 DNA: TGTGCCAACAGCCAAGGCCCTTCCTACGAGCAGTACTTC; CDR3 protein: CANSQGPSYEQYF
CDR3 length: 13; V gene: TRBV14; clone size: .; D gene: .; J gene: TRBJ2-1; CDR3 DNA: TGTGCCAGCAGCCAAGCCCTGGCGGGTGAGCAGTTCTTC; CDR3 protein: CASSQALAGEQFF
CDR3 length: 15; V gene: TRBV11-2; clone size: many; D gene: .; J gene: TRBJ2-3; CDR3 DNA: TGTGCCAGCAGCTCTGGGGGGGGGCAAGCAGATACGCAGTATTTT; CDR3 protein: CASSSGGGQADTQYF
CDR3 length: 15; V gene: TRBV6-1; clone size: .; D gene: .; J gene: TRBJ1-5; CDR3 DNA: TGTGCCAGCAGCAGGGTGTCTTATAGCAATCAGCCCCAGCATTTT; CDR3 protein: CASSRVSYSNQPQHF
CDR3 length: 14; V gene: TRBV29-1; clone size: .; D gene: .; J gene: TRBJ2-5; CDR3 DNA: TGCAGCGTCCTTCGGACCGGCTTGGGGGAGACCCAGTACTTC; CDR3 protein: CSVLRTGLGETQYF
CDR3 length: 15; V gene: TRBV7-2; clone size: many; D gene: .; J gene: TRBJ2-1; CDR3 DNA: TGTGCCAGCAGCTTATCCCGCGGCTCCTACAATGAGCAGTTCTTC; CDR3 protein: CASSLSRGSYNEQFF
CDR3 length: 15; V gene: TRBV20-1; clone size: few; D gene: TRBD2; J gene: TRBJ2-1; CDR3 DNA: TGCAGTGCTAGATCGCTAGCGGGAGATCGGGATGAGCAGTTCTTC; CDR3 protein: CSARSLAGDRDEQFF